This T cell receptor (beta chain) is from a study of T cells after yellow fever vaccination. The CDR3 has 12 amino acids. V lost 3 bases and J lost 11, with 11 bases in between. TCRdb called the 5' RACE reads again in MiXCR, with one record for every CDR3 protein. The data hold around 140,000 distinct CDR3 sequences, with over 7% observed a single time. This clonotype has a count of ten or more. This specimen was CD4+ T cells sorted from PBMCs, taken 5 days after the yellow fever booster vaccination. The receptor was derived from a man aged 25 to 45 who received the YFV17D yellow fever vaccine. The chain links TRBV12-3 or TRBV12-4 to TRBJ1-5; unclear D gene. Here the CDR3 reads CASSFELRAQHF. DNA of the CDR3: TGTGCCAGCAGTTTTGAGCTTAGGGCCCAGCATTTT.